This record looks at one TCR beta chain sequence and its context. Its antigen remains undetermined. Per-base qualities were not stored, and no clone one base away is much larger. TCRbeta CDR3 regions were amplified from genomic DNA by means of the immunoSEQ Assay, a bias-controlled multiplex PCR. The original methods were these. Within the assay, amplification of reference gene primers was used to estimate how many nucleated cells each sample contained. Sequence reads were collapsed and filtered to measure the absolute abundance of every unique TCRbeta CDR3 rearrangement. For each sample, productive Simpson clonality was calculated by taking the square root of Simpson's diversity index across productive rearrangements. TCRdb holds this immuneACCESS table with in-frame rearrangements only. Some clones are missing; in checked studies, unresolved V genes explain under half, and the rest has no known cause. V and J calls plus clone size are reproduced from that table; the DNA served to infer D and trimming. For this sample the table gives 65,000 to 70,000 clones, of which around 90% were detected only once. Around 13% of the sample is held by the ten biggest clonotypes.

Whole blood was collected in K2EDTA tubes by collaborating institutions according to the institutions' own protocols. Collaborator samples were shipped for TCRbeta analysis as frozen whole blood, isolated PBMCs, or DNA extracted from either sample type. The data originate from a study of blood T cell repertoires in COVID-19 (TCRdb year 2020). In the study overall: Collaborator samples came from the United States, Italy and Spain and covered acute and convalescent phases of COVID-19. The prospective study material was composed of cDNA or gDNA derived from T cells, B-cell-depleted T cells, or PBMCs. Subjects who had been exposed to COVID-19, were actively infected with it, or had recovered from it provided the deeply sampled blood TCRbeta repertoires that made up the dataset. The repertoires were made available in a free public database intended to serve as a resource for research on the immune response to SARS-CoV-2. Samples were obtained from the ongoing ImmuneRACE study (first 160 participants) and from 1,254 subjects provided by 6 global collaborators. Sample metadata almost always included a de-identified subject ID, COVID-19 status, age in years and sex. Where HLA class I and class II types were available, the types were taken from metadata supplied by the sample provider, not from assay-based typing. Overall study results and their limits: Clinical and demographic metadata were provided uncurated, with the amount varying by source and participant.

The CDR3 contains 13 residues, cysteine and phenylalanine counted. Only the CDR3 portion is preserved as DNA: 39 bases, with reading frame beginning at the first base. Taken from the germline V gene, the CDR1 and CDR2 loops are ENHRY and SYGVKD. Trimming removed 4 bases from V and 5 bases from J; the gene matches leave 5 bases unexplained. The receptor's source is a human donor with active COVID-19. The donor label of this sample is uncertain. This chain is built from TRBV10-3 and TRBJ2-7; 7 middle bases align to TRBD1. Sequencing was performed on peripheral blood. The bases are TGTGCCATCAGTGGACAGGGAACCCACGAGCAGTACTTC. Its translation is CAISGQGTHEQYF.